This T cell receptor (beta chain) emerged from a study of CD4 and CD8 cells across lung adenocarcinoma regions. This clonotype has just a few counts. From the PCR reads, TCRdb called clonotypes with MiXCR, one entry per CDR3 protein. The repertoire holds around 11,000 distinct CDR3 sequences, with 53% as singletons. Donors had localized lung adenocarcinoma, a non-small cell lung cancer. This CDR3 region has 13 residues. The V gene's germline CDR1 is SGHTA and CDR2 FQGNSA. The V end was cut by 0 bases, the J end by 6 bases, with 8 bases between. The clonotype comes from a male donor with lung adenocarcinoma. The CD4 and CD8 labels of this study may be unreliable. The chain couples TRBV7-2 to TRBJ1-2; D not certain. Sequencing was performed on CD4+ T cells from the center of a lung tumor. The CDR3 protein is CASSLAVGNGYTF. In DNA, the CDR3 is TGTGCCAGCAGCTTAGCTGTGGGCAATGGCTACACCTTC.